The sequence of this T cell receptor (beta chain) was determined in a study of cytomegalovirus exposure and HLA in healthy donors. Points from the study as a whole: TCR beta V segments were, for the most part, productive about 87% or about 30% of the time in an earlier analysis. TCR beta sequences reportedly predicted the HLA-A and HLA-B alleles of most subjects accurately. It was only CMV serostatus that was available as immune exposure information. Later work found most CMV-associated TCR beta chains apparently HLA-restricted.

The CDR3 length is 17 residues. CDR1 SGDLS and CDR2 YYNGEE come from the germline V gene. Unmatched junction bases numbered 2, after V lost 0 bases and J lost 0 bases. Concerning this clone: The target antigen is unknown.

In the PCR, 60 Vbeta and 13 Jbeta primers were used. Assay used: immunoSEQ multiplex PCR; TCRdb lists only in-frame clones, some missing. The data hold around 170,000 clones, with approximately 88% observed a single time. J is TRBJ2-6 and V is TRBV9; 8 bases match TRBD1. Sequencing was performed on PBMCs. The sequence was obtained from a boy aged 2-9 years in good health and CMV-seronegative. CDR3 residues: CASSVGTGISGANVLTF. The CDR3 DNA sequence: TGTGCCAGCAGCGTAGGGACAGGGATCTCTGGGGCCAACGTCCTGACTTTC.